These T cell receptor beta chains were read from a single sample in a study of yellow fever vaccine responses in identical twins. TCRdb passed the RT-PCR reads through MiXCR, listing each CDR3 protein once. Found here are 20,000 to 25,000 distinct CDR3 sequences, about three quarters of them singletons; the top ten hold about 5%. The input for sequencing was T cells from blood (PBMCs), unsorted or a sorted subset (not recorded which), taken before or after yellow fever vaccination (not recorded which). These TCRs come from a woman in her late teens or twenties who received the yellow fever vaccine. CDR3s include the opening cysteine and the closing phenylalanine or tryptophan. The D gene is left open where the match is weak. Size is stated for part of the rows, as once, few or many counts, or as a class when the clone is expanded.

>TRBV27|TRBD1|TRBJ1-5|NA
CASSLSGQGGQPQHF
TGTGCCAGCAGTTTATCGGGACAGGGCGGTCAGCCCCAGCATTTT
>TRBV20-1|TRBD1|TRBJ2-7|NA
CSARPVGQGFGEQYF
TGCAGTGCCCGGCCGGTGGGACAGGGCTTCGGCGAGCAGTACTTC
>TRBV18|NA|TRBJ2-1|NA
CASSPRVANSYNEQFF
TGTGCCAGCTCACCACGGGTAGCAAACTCCTACAATGAGCAGTTCTTC
>TRBV29-1|NA|TRBJ1-1|once
CSVETNEAEAFF
TGCAGCGTTGAGACCAATGAAGCTGAAGCTTTCTTT
>TRBV2|NA|TRBJ2-5|NA
CASHWGQETQYF
TGTGCCAGCCACTGGGGCCAAGAGACCCAGTACTTC
>TRBV29-1|TRBD2|TRBJ2-7|NA
CSVGTSGLSYEQYF
TGCAGCGTTGGGACTAGCGGGCTCTCCTACGAGCAGTACTTC
>TRBV20-1|NA|TRBJ2-1|NA
CSARVYNEQFF
TGCAGTGCTAGAGTCTACAATGAGCAGTTCTTC
>TRBV6-2/TRBV6-3|NA|TRBJ1-5|NA
CASSYFIGQPQHF
TGTGCCAGCAGTTACTTCATTGGTCAGCCCCAGCATTTT
>TRBV11-1|TRBD1|TRBJ1-4|once
CASSPRDRVDEKLFF
TGTGCCAGCAGCCCCCGGGACAGGGTAGACGAAAAACTGTTTTTT
>TRBV11-3|TRBD2|TRBJ2-7|NA
CASSPSSGSSYEQYF
TGTGCCAGCAGCCCCTCTAGCGGGAGTAGTTACGAGCAGTACTTC
>TRBV11-2|NA|TRBJ1-2|NA
CASSFRNYGYTF
TGTGCCAGCAGCTTCAGGAACTATGGCTACACCTTC
>TRBV2|TRBD1|TRBJ1-2|few
CASSSGQDGYTF
TGTGCCAGCAGTTCCGGACAGGATGGCTACACCTTC
>TRBV13|TRBD2|TRBJ2-5|NA
CASSLQASGVAPQETQYF
TGTGCCAGCAGCCTCCAAGCTAGCGGGGTTGCCCCACAAGAGACCCAGTACTTC
>TRBV3-1|NA|TRBJ1-1|NA
CASSQGSQMNTEAFF
TGTGCCAGCAGCCAAGGCTCCCAGATGAACACTGAAGCTTTCTTT
>TRBV11-1|NA|TRBJ1-2|NA
CASSSSGGSLYGYTF
TGTGCCAGCAGCTCCAGCGGGGGGAGTCTCTATGGCTACACCTTC
>TRBV10-3|TRBD1|TRBJ2-5|few
CAISTLDRAETQYF
TGTGCCATCAGTACCCTGGACAGGGCAGAGACCCAGTACTTC
>TRBV19|NA|TRBJ2-3|NA
CASSILGPAADTQYF
TGTGCCAGTAGTATTTTAGGGCCCGCCGCAGATACGCAGTATTTT
>TRBV11-1|TRBD2|TRBJ2-1|once
CASSAGLAGSSYNEQFF
TGTGCCAGCAGCGCGGGGCTAGCGGGGTCCTCCTACAATGAGCAGTTCTTC
>TRBV6-5|NA|TRBJ1-1|NA
CASSYSNTNTEAFF
TGTGCCAGCAGTTACTCGAACACGAACACTGAAGCTTTCTTT
>TRBV5-1|NA|TRBJ2-3|NA
CASSLVSYTDTQYF
TGCGCCAGCAGCTTGGTTTCTTACACAGATACGCAGTATTTT
>TRBV7-9|NA|TRBJ1-5|NA
CASSFQGQPQHF
TGTGCCAGCAGCTTTCAGGGACAGCCCCAGCATTTT
>TRBV11-3|NA|TRBJ2-4|NA
CASSSNRAAKNIQYF
TGTGCCAGCAGCTCCAACAGGGCTGCCAAAAACATTCAGTACTTC
>TRBV2|TRBD2|TRBJ2-1|NA
CASRAGTSGSRPYNEQFF
TGTGCCAGCAGGGCCGGGACTAGCGGGAGCCGGCCCTACAATGAGCAGTTCTTC
>TRBV2|NA|TRBJ2-5|few
CASSLTLETQYF
TGTGCCAGCTCCCTGACTCTTGAGACCCAGTACTTC
>TRBV29-1|NA|TRBJ2-7|NA
CSVNSDGTAYEQYF
TGCAGCGTTAACTCCGACGGGACCGCCTACGAGCAGTACTTC
>TRBV4-1|NA|TRBJ1-1|NA
CASSQQQGDTEAFF
TGCGCCAGCAGCCAACAACAGGGCGATACTGAAGCTTTCTTT
>TRBV29-1|NA|TRBJ2-4|few
CSFTGAKNIQYF
TGCAGCTTCACCGGGGCCAAAAACATTCAGTACTTC
>TRBV11-1|NA|TRBJ1-1|NA
CASSLNTNTEAFF
TGTGCCAGCAGCTTAAATACGAACACTGAAGCTTTCTTT
>TRBV18|NA|TRBJ2-7|NA
CASSPADSWYEQYF
TGTGCCAGCTCACCCGCGGACAGCTGGTACGAGCAGTACTTC
>TRBV29-1|TRBD2|TRBJ2-5|once
CSVEVATSGRQETQYF
TGCAGCGTTGAAGTCGCTACTAGCGGGAGACAGGAGACCCAGTACTTC
>TRBV18|NA|TRBJ1-1|NA
CASSPPLGQGALGEAFF
TGTGCCAGCTCACCACCGTTGGGACAAGGGGCCCTAGGTGAAGCTTTCTTT
>TRBV11-1|TRBD2|TRBJ2-5|NA
CASSSGLAGTETQYF
TGTGCCAGCAGCTCGGGACTAGCGGGGACAGAGACCCAGTACTTC
>TRBV12-3/TRBV12-4|NA|TRBJ1-2|NA
CASTSTRGVRWGYTF
TGTGCCAGCACCAGTACCCGGGGGGTTCGGTGGGGCTACACCTTC
>TRBV7-3|TRBD1|TRBJ2-7|NA
CASSLITGDYEQYF
TGTGCCAGCAGCTTAATCACAGGGGACTACGAGCAGTACTTC
>TRBV11-1|NA|TRBJ2-3|NA
CASSYTKTSTDTQYF
TGTGCCAGCAGCTACACGAAGACTAGTACAGATACGCAGTATTTT
>TRBV29-1|NA|TRBJ2-3|NA
CSAHRDPMADTQYF
TGCAGCGCTCACCGGGACCCTATGGCAGATACGCAGTATTTT
>TRBV18|TRBD1|TRBJ2-7|once
CASSSRQGQSYEQYF
TGTGCCAGCTCATCCCGACAGGGACAATCCTACGAGCAGTACTTC
>TRBV28|TRBD1|TRBJ2-7|NA
CASSSTGAPSYEQYF
TGTGCCAGCAGTTCAACAGGGGCCCCCTCCTACGAGCAGTACTTC
>TRBV9|NA|TRBJ1-1|NA
CASSVVGGAGFGTEAFF
TGTGCCAGCAGCGTAGTTGGGGGCGCGGGATTTGGGACAGAAGCTTTCTTT
>TRBV10-3|TRBD2|TRBJ2-7|NA
CAISESASGSSYEQYF
TGTGCCATCAGTGAGTCAGCTAGCGGGAGCTCCTACGAGCAGTACTTC
>TRBV4-3|NA|TRBJ1-4|NA
CASSQEGGRSDEKLFF
TGCGCCAGCAGCCAAGAGGGGGGGCGAAGTGATGAAAAACTGTTTTTT
>TRBV5-1|NA|TRBJ2-7|NA
CASSLKGASGNTYEQYF
TGCGCCAGCAGCTTGAAAGGTGCATCAGGGAATACCTACGAGCAGTACTTC
>TRBV12-3/TRBV12-4|TRBD2|TRBJ2-7|NA
CASSTTSGRLEQYF
TGTGCCAGCAGTACTACTAGCGGACGGCTCGAGCAGTACTTC
>TRBV10-3|NA|TRBJ1-1|NA
CAIGRGTEAFF
TGTGCCATCGGTCGGGGCACTGAAGCTTTCTTT
>TRBV13|NA|TRBJ2-7|few
CASLAKSYEQYF
TGTGCCAGTCTGGCTAAATCCTACGAGCAGTACTTC
>TRBV4-1|NA|TRBJ1-4|NA
CASSQVGLSNEKLFF
TGCGCCAGCAGCCAAGTAGGTTTGTCTAATGAAAAACTGTTTTTT